These 17 T cell receptor beta chains originate from one sample sequenced in a study of T-cell reconstitution after alpha-beta-depleted transplantation in children. A TCRbeta library incorporating unique molecular identifiers was prepared. TCRdb redid the calling of the PCR reads with MiXCR, one entry per CDR3 protein. Among 250,000 to 300,000 distinct CDR3 sequences listed, about a tenth were seen once. This specimen consisted of PBMCs, obtained before TCRalphabeta/CD19-depleted stem cell transplant. These receptors all stem from a boy under two years old with acute myeloid leukemia, due to receive a stem cell transplant.

This clonotype was seen ten or more times. V gene TRBV28 combines with J gene TRBJ1-6; no reliable D call. Germline V gene lookup returns CDR1 MDHEN and CDR2 SYDVKM. CDR3 length: 18 amino acids. V lost 1 base and J lost 0, with 13 bases in between. CDR3 in DNA: TGTGCCAGCAGTTTATCCCCCCACACAATCTCCTATAATTCACCCCTCCACTTT. It yields the protein CASSLSPHTISYNSPLHF.

The table lists this clonotype with many counts. The rearrangement links TRBV18 to TRBJ1-2; TRBD1 aligns across 7 bases. The CDR3 spans 20 residues. J gave up 4 bases and V 2 bases, and 22 bases lay outside the gene matches. CDR1 and CDR2 (germline): KGHSH, LQKENI. The CDR3 loop reads CASSPTSYRTGASNLYGYTF. The DNA of the CDR3 is TGTGCCAGCTCACCAACATCGTACCGGACAGGCGCCTCAAATCTCTATGGCTACACCTTC.

This clonotype occurred many times. The genes are TRBV2 and TRBJ1-3; 7 nucleotides align to TRBD1. Germline V gene sequence: CDR1 SNHLY, CDR2 FYNNEI. J was trimmed by 0 bases and V by 6 bases; bases with no gene match: 8. This CDR3 contains 16 residues. CDR3 nucleotides: TGTGCCAGCAGAAATACCGGGACAGTCTCTGGAAACACCATATATTTT. Encoded protein: CASRNTGTVSGNTIYF. Based on the CDR3 plus reference TRBV2 and TRBJ1-3, the full variable domain is EPEVTQTPSHQVTQMGQEVILRCVPISNHLYFYWYRQILGQKVEFLVSFYNNEISEKSEIFDDQFSVERPDGSNFTLKIRSTKLEDSAMYFCASRNTGTVSGNTIYFGEGSWLTVV.

This clonotype was recorded at least ten times. The chain uses TRBV12-3 or TRBV12-4 and TRBJ1-1; D might be TRBD1 (6 bases). The CDR3 contains 14 residues. Trimming stripped 3 bases from V and 6 bases from J, with 14 bases between. The CDR3 bases are TGTGCCAGCAGTTTGCAAGGGGGAGGTGCTGAAGCTTTCTTT. Translated: CASSLQGGGAEAFF.

This clonotype was detected many times. The rearrangement joins TRBV20-1 to TRBJ2-6; D remains ambiguous. The CDR3 runs 15 residues. The germline CDR1 and CDR2 sequences are DFQATT and SNEGSKA (reference sequence). The ends were cut back, 1 base at V and 2 bases at J, with 9 bases in the middle. The CDR3 sequence is CSARVRGTGANVLTF. In DNA, the CDR3 is TGCAGTGCTAGAGTTAGAGGTACTGGGGCCAACGTCCTGACTTTC.

This clonotype came up many times. The genes are TRBV29-1 and TRBJ2-7; D may be TRBD2 (5 bases). V dropped 7 bases and J dropped 0 bases, with 22 bases sitting between them. This CDR3 is 16 amino acids long. CDR1 SQVTM and CDR2 ANQGSEA come from the germline V gene. The CDR3 DNA reads TGCAGCGGATACTCCTCAGAGGGTTCGAGCTCCTACGAGCAGTACTTC. This gives the protein CSGYSSEGSSSYEQYF.

The chain couples TRBV4-3 to TRBJ2-5; TRBD2 agrees at 9 bases. There are 16 residues in the CDR3. V lost 0 bases and J lost 4; bases outside the gene matches: 6. From germline, CDR1 is LGHNA and CDR2 YSLEER. The CDR3 sequence is CASSQDTAGGGETQYF. Written as DNA, the CDR3 is TGCGCCAGCAGCCAAGATACAGCGGGAGGAGGAGAGACCCAGTACTTC.

The genes are TRBV4-2 and TRBJ2-1; the match to TRBD1 covers 9 bases. Per the germline V gene, CDR1 is LGHNA and CDR2 is YNFKEQ. The CDR3 totals 17 residues. V dropped 3 bases and J dropped 2; count of bases not matched to a gene: 8. CDR3 protein: CASSHRGQGMTYNEQFF. CDR3 nucleotides: TGTGCCAGCAGCCATCGCGGACAGGGGATGACCTACAATGAGCAGTTCTTC.

This rearrangement joins TRBV25-1 to TRBJ2-5; D possibly matches TRBD1 or TRBD2 (6 bases each). Germline V CDR1 and CDR2: MGHDK, SYGVNS. Trimming cost V 1 base and J 5 bases, with 17 bases left between them. There are 16 residues in the CDR3. The DNA of the CDR3 is TGTGCCAGCAGTGAATTGACCGGGGGCAAGGGGGAGACCCAGTACTTC. Residues: CASSELTGGKGETQYF.

This clonotype was detected ten times or more. The rearrangement joins TRBV9 to TRBJ2-3; perhaps TRBD2 as D (6 bases). The germline V gene has CDR1 SGDLS and CDR2 YYNGEE. V gave up 0 bases and J gave up 3 bases, with 8 bases separating them. The CDR3 extends over 14 amino acids. The CDR3 sequence is CASSVGRGTDTQYF. CDR3 DNA sequence: TGTGCCAGCAGCGTAGGGCGGGGAACAGATACGCAGTATTTT.

CDR3 residues: CASAPGGDTQYF. CDR3 coding DNA: TGTGCTAGTGCCCCCGGGGGAGATACGCAGTATTTT. The chain is built from TRBV12-5 and TRBJ2-3; maybe TRBD2 (6 bases). V lost 7 bases and J 5 bases, leaving 10 bases between the germline ends. CDR1 and CDR2 (germline): LGHNT, FRNRAP. CDR3 length equals 12 residues.

This clonotype came up many times. The chain carries TRBV12-3 or TRBV12-4 and TRBJ2-1; 8 bases match TRBD1. The CDR3 consists of 16 residues. V was pared by 7 bases and J by 2 bases, with 10 bases of the junction left unmatched. The CDR3 region has the DNA TGTGCCAGCACTCTACGGACAGGGTCTACCTACAATGAGCAGTTCTTC. The encoded protein is CASTLRTGSTYNEQFF.

The V call is TRBV29-1, the J call TRBJ2-1; TRBD1 aligns across 8 bases. V trimming: 2 bases; J trimming: 8 bases; junction bases outside the gene matches: 2. The germline V gene encodes CDR1 SQVTM and CDR2 ANQGSEA. The CDR3 sequence is 12 residues long. CDR3 nucleotides: TGCAGCGTTGAATCGACAGGGGATGAGCAGTTCTTC. It codes for CSVESTGDEQFF.

This clonotype was detected a few times. The gene calls are TRBV20-1 and TRBJ2-1; 15 bases match TRBD2. There are 15 residues in the CDR3. The germline gives CDR1 DFQATT, CDR2 SNEGSKA (reference sequence). J lost 9 bases, V lost 1 base, and 4 bases had no gene match. The CDR3 here is CSARGGLAGGIEQFF. The DNA of the CDR3 is TGCAGTGCTAGAGGGGGACTAGCGGGAGGAATTGAGCAGTTCTTC.

This clonotype was recorded at least ten times. V usage is TRBV18 and J usage is TRBJ2-5; D is perhaps TRBD2 (6 bases). Germline CDR1 is KGHSH and CDR2 is LQKENI. The CDR3 spans 15 residues. Between the trimmed V and J ends, which lost 5 bases and 0 bases, there was a span of 13 bases. CDR3 region: CASSAHGGNQETQYF. CDR3 bases: TGTGCCAGCTCAGCGCACGGGGGTAACCAAGAGACCCAGTACTTC.

This clonotype has just a few counts. This sequence joins TRBV14 and TRBJ2-1, with D possibly being TRBD2 (7 bases). The CDR3 is 14 amino acids. The V gene lost 3 bases and the J gene lost 6 bases, with 12 bases spanning the gap. Germline V gene lookup returns CDR1 SGHDN and CDR2 FVKESK. CDR3 protein: CASSHWGGRNEQFF. In DNA, the CDR3 is TGTGCCAGCAGCCACTGGGGGGGGCGCAATGAGCAGTTCTTC.

This clonotype was detected many times. The V gene is TRBV12-3 or TRBV12-4, the J gene TRBJ2-7, with D perhaps matching TRBD1 (5 bases). V was shortened by 6 bases and J by 7 bases, with 13 bases between the two germline ends. The CDR3 contains 12 residues. The CDR3 here is CASSPAPGEQYF. The CDR3 bases are TGTGCCAGCAGCCCCGCCCCAGGGGAGCAGTACTTC.